The source of this T cell receptor beta chain is a study of vaccination effects on CD4 cells after COVID-19. Study-level points and caveats: Vaccine- and infection-induced clones showed marked clonal contraction late following vaccination.

Sequencing used immunoSEQ multiplex PCR; TCRdb keeps in-frame clones, though not all of them. The sample shows under 25,000 clones, about 70% of them seen only once. Of note for this clone: Antigen unknown.

Antigen-specific CD4+ T cells were first expanded with viral peptide pools by the ViraFEST assay and only then sequenced. A roughly ten-day culture period preceded the isolation of CD4+ T cells. Their SARS-CoV-2 infection, verified by PCR, occurred between March and December 2020. V was cut by 3 bases and J by 4 bases, with 9 bases left in between. Germline CDR1 SNHLY, CDR2 FYNNEI. This CDR3 region has 13 residues. The sample consisted of CD4+ T cells from PBMCs cultured with SARS-CoV-2 spike peptides, taken before COVID-19 vaccination. The genes are TRBV2 and TRBJ1-2; D might be TRBD1 (5 bases). The source is a human donor who had a prior SARS-CoV-2 infection. The CDR3 sequence: CASSDWGVYGYTF. CDR3 nucleotide sequence: TGTGCCAGCAGTGATTGGGGCGTCTATGGCTACACCTTC.